This T cell receptor (beta chain) was observed in a study of blood T cell repertoires in COVID-19. As for the study in general: COVID-19 samples, acute and convalescent, were from the United States, Italy and Spain. T cells, B-cell-depleted T cells, or PBMCs supplied cDNA or gDNA.

In germline, CDR1 is SGHAT, CDR2 FQNNGV. With 6 bases clipped from V and 9 bases from J, the junction kept 7 bases outside the gene matches. This CDR3 region has 13 residues. TCRdb's table, derived via immunoSEQ multiplex PCR, lists solely in-frame clones and lacks some. The sample shows nearly 200,000 clones, 70% to 85% of them seen only once. The source material was peripheral blood. The clonotype was recovered from a human donor with acute or convalescent COVID-19. The donor label of this sample is uncertain. The V call is TRBV11-2, the J call TRBJ2-2; TRBD2 matches at 7 bases. The CDR3 DNA follows: TGTGCCAGCAGTCACCTGCGGGGGTGGGAGCTGTTTTTT. As protein: CASSHLRGWELFF. The whole variable domain, filled in from reference TRBV11-2 and TRBJ2-2, reads EAGVAQSPRYKIIEKRQSVAFWCNPISGHATLYWYQQILGQGPKLLIQFQNNGVVDDSQLPKDRFSAERLKGVDSTLKIQPAKLEDSAVYLCASSHLRGWELFFGEGSRLTVL.